These T cell receptor beta chains were read from a single sample in a study of regulatory T cells in long-lasting Graves disease. One entry per CDR3 protein results from TCRdb running MiXCR on the multiplex PCR reads. The repertoire has about 520,000 distinct CDR3 sequences, approximately 12% of them found once; the top ten carry about 8.9%. These sequences were also reported in another study, on T cells in Graves' hyperthyroidism and ophthalmopathy.

This specimen consisted of peripheral blood mononuclear cells (PBMCs), obtained at new diagnosis, from a patient treated with antithyroid drugs. All receptors come from a woman aged 25 to 39 with Graves disease. CDR3s include the opening cysteine and the closing phenylalanine or tryptophan. D genes are given only for firm matches. Clone size is given for some rows only: seen once, a few or many times, or a class if the clone is expanded.

CDR3 | DNA | size | J | D | V
CASSPWTSGRYEQYF | TGTGCCAGCAGCCCTTGGACTAGCGGGAGGTACGAGCAGTACTTC | many | TRBJ2-7 | TRBD2 | TRBV7-9
CASSYRQGNYGYTF | TGTGCCAGTAGTTATCGACAGGGAAACTATGGCTACACCTTC | many | TRBJ1-2 | TRBD1 | TRBV19
CASSDPLGTEAFF | TGCGCCAGCAGTGACCCTCTAGGAACTGAAGCTTTCTTT | many | TRBJ1-1 | . | TRBV10-2
CASSQITRGRTYEQYF | TGTGCCAGCAGCCAAATCACGAGAGGCCGTACCTACGAGCAGTACTTC | few | TRBJ2-7 | . | TRBV3-1
CASSSRFSPYEQYF | TGTGCCAGCAGTTCGAGATTCTCCCCCTACGAGCAGTACTTC | . | TRBJ2-7 | . | TRBV6-2/TRBV6-3
CASSPWTEKETQYF | TGTGCCAGCAGTCCCTGGACAGAAAAAGAGACCCAGTACTTC | many | TRBJ2-5 | . | TRBV12-3/TRBV12-4
CASSRGVGSNQPQHF | TGTGCCAGTAGTAGGGGTGTCGGTAGCAATCAGCCCCAGCATTTT | . | TRBJ1-5 | . | TRBV19
CASSTPRSSGMNYNEQFF | TGTGCCAGCAGCACGCCGCGGTCTAGCGGGATGAACTACAATGAGCAGTTCTTC | many | TRBJ2-1 | TRBD2 | TRBV7-9
CASSLYPENQPQHF | TGTGCCAGCAGTTTATACCCAGAGAATCAGCCCCAGCATTTT | few | TRBJ1-5 | . | TRBV28
CASSPYLGSPLHF | TGTGCCAGCAGCCCGTACCTTGGGTCACCCCTCCACTTT | few | TRBJ1-6 | . | TRBV19
CTSSLSGGNTEAFF | TGTACCAGCAGTTTATCGGGGGGGAACACTGAAGCTTTCTTT | once | TRBJ1-1 | . | TRBV27
CASSHGLAGYPSNEQFF | TGTGCCAGCAGCCACGGACTAGCGGGCTATCCAAGCAATGAGCAGTTCTTC | . | TRBJ2-1 | TRBD2 | TRBV4-2
CASSVGTAPLEGGANVLTF | TGTGCCAGCAGTGTAGGAACAGCCCCCCTGGAAGGGGGGGCCAACGTCCTGACTTTC | many | TRBJ2-6 | . | TRBV2
CASSPRTSGVNEQFF | TGTGCCAGCTCACCAAGGACTAGCGGAGTCAATGAGCAGTTCTTC | few | TRBJ2-1 | TRBD2 | TRBV18
CASSYGLFEQYF | TGTGCCAGCAGTTATGGACTGTTCGAGCAGTACTTC | many | TRBJ2-7 | . | TRBV2
CASSQRGRGYVSGNTIYF | TGTGCCAGCAGCCAAAGGGGCAGGGGTTATGTTTCTGGAAACACCATATATTTT | many | TRBJ1-3 | . | TRBV3-1
CASSREPGLVFDEQFF | TGTGCCAGCAGCAGAGAGCCGGGACTAGTATTCGATGAGCAGTTCTTC | many | TRBJ2-1 | TRBD2 | TRBV7-9
CASSAWTDSYNEQFF | TGCGCCAGCAGCGCGTGGACCGATTCCTACAATGAGCAGTTCTTC | many | TRBJ2-1 | . | TRBV5-1
CASGGVSGSSYNEQFF | TGTGCCAGCGGCGGGGTAAGCGGAAGCTCCTACAATGAGCAGTTCTTC | . | TRBJ2-1 | . | TRBV9
CASSLPRQGAYNEQFF | TGTGCCAGCAGCTTGCCCCGACAGGGGGCCTACAATGAGCAGTTCTTC | many | TRBJ2-1 | TRBD1 | TRBV5-5
CASSESTGEKLFF | TGTGCCAGCAGTGAATCCACAGGGGAAAAACTGTTTTTT | . | TRBJ1-4 | . | TRBV6-1
CASSLTGDSYNEQFF | TGTGCCAGCAGCCTCACAGGGGACTCCTACAATGAGCAGTTCTTC | many | TRBJ2-1 | TRBD1 | TRBV7-3
CASSSGPKGEAFF | TGTGCCAGTAGTTCCGGACCTAAAGGGGAAGCTTTCTTT | many | TRBJ1-1 | . | TRBV19
CASSEWHFRHQPQHF | TGTGCCAGCAGTGAATGGCATTTCCGCCATCAGCCCCAGCATTTT | many | TRBJ1-5 | . | TRBV6-1
CASSYGGGELPYEQYF | TGTGCCAGCAGCTACGGGGGGGGGGAGTTGCCCTACGAGCAGTACTTC | . | TRBJ2-7 | TRBD2 | TRBV28
CAWRPRPKGGEQYF | TGTGCCTGGAGGCCACGCCCGAAAGGGGGAGAGCAGTACTTC | many | TRBJ2-7 | . | TRBV30
CASRPMGSYNEQFF | TGTGCCAGCAGACCAATGGGCAGTTACAATGAGCAGTTCTTC | many | TRBJ2-1 | . | TRBV6-2/TRBV6-3
CASSLERGKRTGELFF | TGTGCCAGCAGCTTAGAGAGGGGGAAACGTACCGGGGAGCTGTTTTTT | many | TRBJ2-2 | . | TRBV11-3
CASISSRGTEAFF | TGTGCCAGCATCAGTTCGAGAGGCACTGAAGCTTTCTTT | many | TRBJ1-1 | . | TRBV7-8
CASRPGQGNQPQHF | TGTGCCAGCAGACCGGGACAAGGCAATCAGCCCCAGCATTTT | many | TRBJ1-5 | . | TRBV6-1
CASSSPPREVGETQYF | TGTGCCAGCAGCTCCCCGCCCCGGGAGGTGGGAGAGACCCAGTACTTC | . | TRBJ2-5 | TRBD2 | TRBV7-9
CASSLAVVGGRKTGELFF | TGTGCCAGCAGCTTAGCCGTGGTGGGGGGAAGAAAGACCGGGGAGCTGTTTTTT | few | TRBJ2-2 | . | TRBV7-6
CASSPPFTHPPRPADYGYTF | TGTGCCAGCTCACCACCTTTTACTCATCCGCCCCGTCCGGCGGACTATGGCTACACCTTC | . | TRBJ1-2 | . | TRBV18
CAISERDRVNEQFF | TGTGCCATCAGTGAGCGGGACAGGGTTAATGAGCAGTTCTTC | few | TRBJ2-1 | TRBD1 | TRBV10-3
CATSEAGTGGNEQFF | TGTGCCACCAGTGAGGCCGGGACAGGGGGCAATGAGCAGTTCTTC | many | TRBJ2-1 | TRBD1 | TRBV24-1
CASSSEDRAWDNTEAFF | TGTGCCAGCAGTTCTGAAGACAGGGCTTGGGATAACACTGAAGCTTTCTTT | many | TRBJ1-1 | TRBD1 | TRBV12-3/TRBV12-4
CASSLVGFSGNTIYF | TGTGCCAGCAGTTTAGTAGGGTTCTCTGGAAACACCATATATTTT | few | TRBJ1-3 | . | TRBV28
CASRHGTGLNEQYF | TGTGCCAGCCGTCATGGGACAGGGTTGAACGAGCAGTACTTC | . | TRBJ2-7 | TRBD1 | TRBV2
CASSVPGHQSTTYEQYF | TGTGCCAGCAGTGTCCCGGGACACCAATCCACTACCTACGAGCAGTACTTC | many | TRBJ2-7 | . | TRBV28
CASSEGGQGNLQEQYF | TGTGCCAGCAGCGAGGGGGGACAGGGAAACCTCCAAGAGCAGTACTTC | few | TRBJ2-7 | TRBD1 | TRBV9
CAISGWQGSYEQYF | TGTGCCATCAGTGGGTGGCAGGGTTCCTACGAGCAGTACTTC | many | TRBJ2-7 | . | TRBV10-3
CASSLSPVQFF | TGTGCCAGCTCACTTTCCCCAGTTCAGTTCTTC | many | TRBJ2-1 | . | TRBV18
CASSPTRAGAPNTEAFF | TGTGCCAGCAGCCCTACCAGGGCAGGGGCCCCGAACACTGAAGCTTTCTTT | . | TRBJ1-1 | . | TRBV7-6
CASSPQAGVEQFF | TGTGCCAGCAGCCCCCAGGCAGGGGTTGAGCAGTTCTTC | . | TRBJ2-1 | . | TRBV9
CATSRAGTSGSTDTQYF | TGTGCCACCAGCAGGGCCGGGACTAGCGGGAGCACAGATACGCAGTATTTT | few | TRBJ2-3 | TRBD2 | TRBV15
CASRMSGGSTDTQYF | TGTGCCAGCAGGATGAGCGGGGGGAGCACAGATACGCAGTATTTT | . | TRBJ2-3 | TRBD2 | TRBV27